This T cell receptor (beta chain) emerged from a study of vaccination and CD4 T cells after COVID-19. Study-level information: Each post-COVID sample was drawn after diagnosis, and the median interval was approximately 100 days (range 35 to 161).

Germline V gene sequence: CDR1 MNHNS, CDR2 SASEGT. This CDR3 is 15 amino acids long. Germline trimming cut 1 base from V and 4 bases from J; bases unmatched to any gene: 2. The treatment: roughly 10-day PBMC culture with coronavirus spike peptide pools or control peptides (ViraFEST assay). First, ViraFEST expanded antigen-specific T cells with peptide pools, and next it sequenced the TCRs. With fresh IL-2 medium, half the medium was replaced on days 3 and 7. Sequenced with the Oncomine TCR Beta short-read assay was DNA taken from cultured CD4+ T cells. TCRdb re-called the PCR reads through MiXCR, storing one row per CDR3 protein. The sample contains some 10,000 distinct CDR3 sequences, roughly 55% of which appear only once. This clonotype was picked up a small number of times. The antigen is not known.

Sequencing was carried out using CD4+ T cells from blood, cultured in vitro. The source of this sequence is a human donor who had recovered from COVID-19. The gene calls are TRBV6-1 and TRBJ2-3; TRBD2 agrees at 10 bases. DNA of the CDR3: TGTGCCAGCAGTGAAGAAGCGGGGGGGCCAGATACGCAGTATTTT. Its translation is CASSEEAGGPDTQYF.